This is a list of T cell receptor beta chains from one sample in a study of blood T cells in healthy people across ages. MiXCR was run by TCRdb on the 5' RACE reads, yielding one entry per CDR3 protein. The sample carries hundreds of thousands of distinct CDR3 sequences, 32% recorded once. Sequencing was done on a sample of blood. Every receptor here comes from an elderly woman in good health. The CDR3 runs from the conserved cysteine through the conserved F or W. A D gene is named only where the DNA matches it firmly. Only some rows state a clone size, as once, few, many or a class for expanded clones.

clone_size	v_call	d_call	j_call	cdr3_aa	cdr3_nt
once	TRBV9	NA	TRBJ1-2	CASSVSGRWNGHTF	TGTGCCAGCAGCGTATCGGGCCGTTGGAATGGCCACACCTTC
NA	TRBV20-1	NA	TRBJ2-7	CSALPRDNPTYEQYF	TGCAGTGCCCTCCCTCGGGACAATCCTACCTACGAGCAGTACTTC
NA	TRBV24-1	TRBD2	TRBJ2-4	CATSDYGLAGVLAKNIQYF	TGTGCCACCAGTGACTATGGACTAGCGGGAGTTCTAGCCAAAAACATTCAGTACTTC
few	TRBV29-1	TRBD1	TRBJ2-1	CSVGTGGGYNEQFF	TGCAGCGTTGGGACAGGGGGAGGTTACAATGAGCAGTTCTTC
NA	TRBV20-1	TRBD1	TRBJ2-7	CSASTGGHEQYF	TGCAGTGCTAGCACAGGGGGGCACGAGCAGTACTTC
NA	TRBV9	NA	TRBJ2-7	CASSVDGGWDEQYF	TGTGCCAGCAGCGTGGACGGGGGTTGGGACGAGCAGTACTTC
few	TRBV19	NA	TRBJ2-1	CASSSPGAWGYNEQFF	TGTGCCAGTAGTTCCCCGGGCGCGTGGGGGTACAATGAGCAGTTCTTC
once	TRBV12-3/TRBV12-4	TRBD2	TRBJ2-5	CASRQGLGQETQYF	TGTGCCAGCAGACAGGGACTAGGGCAAGAGACCCAGTACTTC
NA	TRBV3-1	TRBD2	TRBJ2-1	CASSPGLAGGSHNVQFF	TGTGCCAGCAGCCCCGGACTAGCAGGAGGTTCCCACAATGTGCAGTTCTTC
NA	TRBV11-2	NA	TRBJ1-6	CASSRKGGAHNSPLHF	TGTGCCAGCAGCCGCAAAGGAGGGGCGCATAATTCACCCCTCCACTTT
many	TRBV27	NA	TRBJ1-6	CASRKQGSSYNSPLHF	TGTGCCAGTCGAAAACAAGGGAGCTCCTATAATTCACCCCTCCACTTT
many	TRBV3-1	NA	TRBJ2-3	CASSRSITDTQYF	TGTGCCAGCAGCCGGTCGATCACAGATACGCAGTATTTT
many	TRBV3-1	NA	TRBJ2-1	CASSQMTGQNNEQFF	TGTGCCAGCAGCCAAATGACTGGCCAAAACAATGAGCAGTTCTTC
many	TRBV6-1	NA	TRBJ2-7	CASSESGVYEQYF	TGTGCCAGCAGTGAATCCGGGGTGTACGAGCAGTACTTC
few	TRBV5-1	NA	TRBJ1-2	CASSLVSGAIGYGYTF	TGCGCCAGCAGCTTGGTATCGGGGGCGATTGGCTATGGCTACACCTTC
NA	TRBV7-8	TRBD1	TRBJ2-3	CASSLVRQGADTQYF	TGTGCCAGCAGCTTAGTCAGGCAGGGGGCGGATACGCAGTATTTT
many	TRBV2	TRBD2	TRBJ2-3	CASSQKGGTHGRTDTQYF	TGTGCCAGCAGTCAAAAAGGCGGGACTCACGGGAGGACAGATACGCAGTATTTT
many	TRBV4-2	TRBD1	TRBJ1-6	CASSPGQEGSPLHF	TGTGCCAGCAGCCCTGGACAGGAGGGATCACCCCTCCACTTT
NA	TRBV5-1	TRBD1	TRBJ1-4	CASSLDGDRVEKLFF	TGCGCCAGCAGCTTGGACGGGGACAGGGTTGAAAAACTGTTTTTT
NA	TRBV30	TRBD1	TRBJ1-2	CAWSPGGLGYGYTF	TGTGCCTGGAGCCCAGGGGGTCTGGGCTATGGCTACACCTTC
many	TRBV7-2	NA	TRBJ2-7	CASSLSVGEQYF	TGTGCCAGCAGTCTCTCTGTCGGGGAGCAGTACTTC
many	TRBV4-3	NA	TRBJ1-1	CASSQDRGAAFF	TGCGCCAGCAGCCAGGATAGGGGGGCAGCTTTCTTT
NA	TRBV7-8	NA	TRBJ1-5	CASSLAGVGQPQHF	TGTGCCAGCAGCTTGGCAGGGGTCGGCCAGCCCCAGCATTTT
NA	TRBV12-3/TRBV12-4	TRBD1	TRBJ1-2	CASSLQGTGGNYGYTF	TGTGCCAGCAGTCTTCAAGGGACAGGGGGAAACTATGGCTACACCTTC